These T cell receptor beta chains were read from a single sample in a study of blood T cell repertoires in COVID-19. The protocol was immunoSEQ multiplex PCR, while the TCRdb copy is restricted to in-frame clones and leaves out a portion. The sample holds about 250,000 clones, roughly 87% seen once. What was sequenced was PBMCs or T cells enriched from blood (not recorded which). The source of these receptors is a woman younger than 45 with acute COVID-19. The CDR3 runs from the conserved cysteine through the conserved F or W. A D gene is named only where the DNA matches it firmly. Clone size, where shown, is once, few, many, or a class for clones that have expanded.

D: TRBD2
V: TRBV5-1
J: TRBJ2-3
size: -
length: 14
DNA: TGCGCCAGCAGCTTGACTAGCGGGGGTAATACGCAGTATTTT
CDR3: CASSLTSGGNTQYF

D: TRBD1
V: TRBV19
J: TRBJ1-1
size: -
length: 13
DNA: TGTGCCAGTAGTACCGACAGGGGTGCTGAAGCTTTCTTT
CDR3: CASSTDRGAEAFF

D: -
V: TRBV4-1
J: TRBJ1-6
size: -
length: 15
DNA: TGCGCCAGCAGCCAAGGCTTCGAGCATGAAACACCCCTCCACTTT
CDR3: CASSQGFEHETPLHF

D: -
V: TRBV11-2
J: TRBJ2-3
size: -
length: 12
DNA: TGTGCCAGCAGCTTTATTCCTGATACGCAGTATTTT
CDR3: CASSFIPDTQYF

D: TRBD1
V: TRBV7-9
J: TRBJ2-7
size: many
length: 14
DNA: TGTGCCAGCAGCTTAGTGACAGGGGGGAACGAGCAGTACTTC
CDR3: CASSLVTGGNEQYF

D: -
V: TRBV4-1
J: TRBJ1-3
size: -
length: 16
DNA: TGCGCCAGCAGCCAAGAGGACACCAGCTCTGGAAACACCATATATTTT
CDR3: CASSQEDTSSGNTIYF

D: TRBD1
V: TRBV5-4
J: TRBJ2-3
size: -
length: 15
DNA: TGTGCCAGCAGCATTAGGACAGGTTACACAGATACGCAGTATTTT
CDR3: CASSIRTGYTDTQYF

D: TRBD1
V: TRBV12-5
J: TRBJ2-2
size: -
length: 14
DNA: TGTGCTACTCACCGACAGGGGAACACCGGGGAGCTGTTTTTT
CDR3: CATHRQGNTGELFF

D: -
V: TRBV7-9
J: TRBJ1-1
size: -
length: 15
DNA: TGTGCCAGCAGCTTATTTCGGGGGAGGAACACTGAAGCTTTCTTT
CDR3: CASSLFRGRNTEAFF

D: -
V: TRBV19
J: TRBJ1-1
size: -
length: 15
DNA: TGTGCCAGTAGTACCGGGACATATCGTGGCACTGAAGCTTTCTTT
CDR3: CASSTGTYRGTEAFF

D: TRBD1
V: TRBV12-3/TRBV12-4
J: TRBJ1-5
size: -
length: 13
DNA: TGTGCCAGCAGTAACAGGGGATATCAGCCCCAGCATTTT
CDR3: CASSNRGYQPQHF

D: TRBD1
V: TRBV4-1
J: TRBJ1-2
size: -
length: 13
DNA: TGCGCCAGCAGCCCGCCTGGACAGGGCGGCTACACCTTC
CDR3: CASSPPGQGGYTF

D: TRBD1
V: TRBV3-1/TRBV3-2
J: TRBJ1-2
size: -
length: 16
DNA: TGTGCCAGCAGCCAACAGGGGGGCGACCTAAACTATGGCTACACCTTC
CDR3: CASSQQGGDLNYGYTF

D: TRBD2
V: TRBV6-2/TRBV6-3
J: TRBJ2-1
size: -
length: 18
DNA: TGTGCCAGCAGTTACTCGTTGGAGCGGGGGGGTGCCTACAATGAGCAGTTCTTC
CDR3: CASSYSLERGGAYNEQFF

D: -
V: TRBV20-1
J: TRBJ1-2
size: -
length: 10
DNA: TGCAGTGCTAGAACGGCGGGGTACACCTTC
CDR3: CSARTAGYTF

D: -
V: TRBV12-5
J: TRBJ1-4
size: -
length: 10
DNA: TGTGCTAGCGCTAATGAAAAACTGTTTTTT
CDR3: CASANEKLFF

D: -
V: TRBV30
J: TRBJ1-2
size: -
length: 13
DNA: TGTGCCTGGAGTCCTGGCAGGGCCTGGGGCTACACCTTC
CDR3: CAWSPGRAWGYTF

D: -
V: TRBV6-2/TRBV6-3
J: TRBJ1-2
size: -
length: 13
DNA: TGTGCCAGCAGTCAGGGATCTAACTATGGCTACACCTTC
CDR3: CASSQGSNYGYTF

D: -
V: TRBV3-1/TRBV3-2
J: TRBJ1-5
size: -
length: 15
DNA: TGTGCCAGCAGCCAAGATGGGGCGGAGAATCAGCCCCAGCATTTT
CDR3: CASSQDGAENQPQHF

D: TRBD1
V: TRBV5-4
J: TRBJ1-2
size: -
length: 15
DNA: TGTGCCAGCAGCTTCGGACAGGGAGATAACTATGGCTACACCTTC
CDR3: CASSFGQGDNYGYTF

D: -
V: TRBV19
J: TRBJ1-5
size: few
length: 16
DNA: TGTGCCAGTAGTAGGGGGGGCCCAGAATACAATCAGCCCCAGCATTTT
CDR3: CASSRGGPEYNQPQHF

D: TRBD1
V: TRBV7-8
J: TRBJ1-2
size: -
length: 14
DNA: TGTGCCAGCAGCTCCTATCGGACAGGGGATGGCTACACCTTC
CDR3: CASSSYRTGDGYTF

D: -
V: TRBV11-2
J: TRBJ1-5
size: -
length: 14
DNA: TGTGCCAGCAGCCTATCGGACACTAATCAGCCCCAGCATTTT
CDR3: CASSLSDTNQPQHF

D: TRBD1
V: TRBV10-1
J: TRBJ2-5
size: -
length: 15
DNA: TGCGCCAGCAGTGCAGCGACGGGACAGCTAGAGACCCAGTACTTC
CDR3: CASSAATGQLETQYF

D: -
V: TRBV6-5
J: TRBJ1-5
size: -
length: 14
DNA: TGTGCCAGCTCTCGAACAGGAGACAATCAGCCCCAGCATTTT
CDR3: CASSRTGDNQPQHF

D: TRBD2
V: TRBV18
J: TRBJ2-3
size: -
length: 16
DNA: TGTGCCAGCTCCCCTGCTGCTAGCGGTAGCACAGATACGCAGTATTTT
CDR3: CASSPAASGSTDTQYF

D: -
V: TRBV1
J: TRBJ2-1
size: -
length: 15
DNA: TGCACCAGCAGCTTAGCGGGGGATTCCTACAATGAGCAGTTCTTC
CDR3: CTSSLAGDSYNEQFF

D: -
V: TRBV7-9
J: TRBJ1-1
size: -
length: 13
DNA: TGTGCCAGCAGAGGGACAATCGGCGCTGAAGCTTTCTTT
CDR3: CASRGTIGAEAFF

D: -
V: TRBV11-2
J: TRBJ2-2
size: -
length: 16
DNA: TGTGCCAGCAGCTTAAGCGGCTACACGAACACCGGGGAGCTGTTTTTT
CDR3: CASSLSGYTNTGELFF

D: -
V: TRBV24-1
J: TRBJ1-2
size: few
length: 13
DNA: TGTGCCACCAGTGAAGAAGGGGTGGATGGCTACACCTTC
CDR3: CATSEEGVDGYTF

D: -
V: TRBV14
J: TRBJ1-2
size: -
length: 13
DNA: TGTGCCAGCAGCCTATCCATCGGGGGAAGCTACACCTTC
CDR3: CASSLSIGGSYTF

D: -
V: TRBV27
J: TRBJ1-1
size: -
length: 13
DNA: TGTGCCAGCAGTAGAGGCGGAATTGGATCTGCTTTCTTT
CDR3: CASSRGGIGSAFF

D: TRBD1
V: TRBV9
J: TRBJ1-1
size: -
length: 17
DNA: TGTGCCAGCACCCCCCAGACAGGGGGCGAGTTTCACACTGAAGCTTTCTTT
CDR3: CASTPQTGGEFHTEAFF

D: -
V: TRBV2
J: TRBJ2-7
size: -
length: 14
DNA: TGTGCCAGCAGTGACAGAGATTTACTATCCGAGCAGTACTTC
CDR3: CASSDRDLLSEQYF

D: TRBD1
V: TRBV27
J: TRBJ1-5
size: -
length: 14
DNA: TGTGCCAGCAGTTACCAGACAGGGGCTCAGCCCCAGCATTTT
CDR3: CASSYQTGAQPQHF

D: -
V: TRBV12-5
J: TRBJ1-5
size: -
length: 15
DNA: TGTGCTAGTGGTTTGGGGGGAACGGGGGATCAGCCCCAGCATTTT
CDR3: CASGLGGTGDQPQHF

D: -
V: TRBV19
J: TRBJ1-5
size: -
length: 17
DNA: TGTGCCAGTAGTATAGATCTCGAGACAGCTAATGATCAGCCCCAGCATTTT
CDR3: CASSIDLETANDQPQHF

D: TRBD1
V: TRBV19
J: TRBJ1-2
size: -
length: 14
DNA: TGTGCCAGCCTGGGGACAGGGATTAACTATGGCTACACCTTC
CDR3: CASLGTGINYGYTF

D: -
V: TRBV12-5
J: TRBJ2-2
size: -
length: 15
DNA: TGTGCTAGTGGTTTAAGGGGCACCAACACCGGGGAGCTGTTTTTT
CDR3: CASGLRGTNTGELFF

D: TRBD1
V: TRBV2
J: TRBJ1-4
size: -
length: 14
DNA: TGTGCCAGCATCTACAGGGGAATTAATGAAAAACTGTTTTTT
CDR3: CASIYRGINEKLFF

D: -
V: TRBV10-2
J: TRBJ1-2
size: few
length: 14
DNA: TGCGCCAGCAGTCCGATTAGAACTAACTATGGCTACACCTTC
CDR3: CASSPIRTNYGYTF

D: -
V: TRBV6-5
J: TRBJ1-2
size: many
length: 13
DNA: TGTGCCAGCACTGCGGGGACCAACTATGGCTACACCTTC
CDR3: CASTAGTNYGYTF

D: -
V: TRBV27
J: TRBJ2-1
size: -
length: 17
DNA: TGTGCCAGCAGTTTGTCCACCGGGACTCACATATACAATGAGCAGTTCTTC
CDR3: CASSLSTGTHIYNEQFF

D: -
V: TRBV7-2
J: TRBJ1-5
size: -
length: 13
DNA: TGTGCCAGCAGAGAAGGAGGGTCCCAGCCCCAGCATTTT
CDR3: CASREGGSQPQHF

D: TRBD1
V: TRBV27
J: TRBJ2-7
size: once
length: 15
DNA: TGTGCCAGCAACCCGGACAGGGGCCCCTCCTACGAGCAGTACTTC
CDR3: CASNPDRGPSYEQYF

D: TRBD2
V: TRBV6-5
J: TRBJ2-3
size: -
length: 15
DNA: TGTGCCAGCAGTACCCGGACTAGCGGGGAACATACGCAGTATTTT
CDR3: CASSTRTSGEHTQYF

D: TRBD1
V: TRBV5-1
J: TRBJ2-4
size: few
length: 13
DNA: TGCGCCAGCAGCTTGGGGGACAGGGGGATTCAGTACTTC
CDR3: CASSLGDRGIQYF

D: TRBD1
V: TRBV19
J: TRBJ2-2
size: few
length: 16
DNA: TGTGCCAGTAGTATTGGACAGGGGGCGATCCCCGGGGAGCTGTTTTTT
CDR3: CASSIGQGAIPGELFF

D: -
V: TRBV7-9
J: TRBJ2-1
size: -
length: 15
DNA: TGTGCCAGCAGCCCCCCGCGGGGTAGGGTGGCGGAGCAGTTCTTC
CDR3: CASSPPRGRVAEQFF

D: -
V: TRBV7-8
J: TRBJ2-7
size: once
length: 15
DNA: TGTGCCAGCAGCCTTTCGACAGGTAGCTCCTACGAGCAGTACTTC
CDR3: CASSLSTGSSYEQYF

D: -
V: TRBV6-5
J: TRBJ2-7
size: -
length: 15
DNA: TGTGCCAGCAGTTCACAGACCCAGGGGGGCTACGAGCAGTACTTC
CDR3: CASSSQTQGGYEQYF

D: -
V: TRBV11-3
J: TRBJ2-5
size: -
length: 13
DNA: TGTGCCAGCAGCCAAGGGGGGGAAGAGACCCAGTACTTC
CDR3: CASSQGGEETQYF

D: -
V: TRBV5-5
J: TRBJ1-2
size: -
length: 14
DNA: TGTGCCAGCAGCAGCAGACAGTTGAAATATGGCTACACCTTC
CDR3: CASSSRQLKYGYTF

D: -
V: TRBV7-8
J: TRBJ1-1
size: -
length: 14
DNA: TGTGCCAGCAGCCATCCAGGGCTGGGCACTGAAGCTTTCTTT
CDR3: CASSHPGLGTEAFF

D: -
V: TRBV10-3
J: TRBJ2-1
size: -
length: 13
DNA: TGTGCCATCATGGGTCGGGACTACAATGAGCAGTTCTTC
CDR3: CAIMGRDYNEQFF

D: -
V: TRBV11-2
J: TRBJ2-7
size: -
length: 16
DNA: TGTGCCAGCAGCTTAGGGAGGGCAGGGGGTGTCTACGAGCAGTACTTC
CDR3: CASSLGRAGGVYEQYF

D: -
V: TRBV19
J: TRBJ1-1
size: once
length: 16
DNA: TGTGCCAGTAGTGTTAACAGGGATGGGACGAACACTGAAGCTTTCTTT
CDR3: CASSVNRDGTNTEAFF